These T cell receptor beta chains were read from a single sample in a study of shared clonotypes between healthy human individuals. TCRdb keeps only in-frame clones here, not all; method: immunoSEQ multiplex PCR. The profile shows some 1,100,000 clones, around 78% of them singletons. The sequenced sample consisted of memory CD4+ T cells from PBMCs. The receptors were sampled from a man younger than 35 in good health. Some clones in this sample may be carry-over from other donors' samples. CDR3s leave out the opening cysteine and the closing phenylalanine or tryptophan.

V gene	J gene	CDR3 protein
TRBV18	TRBJ2-1	ASSPPSTNEQF
TRBV10-3	TRBJ1-2	AISRQGDGYT
TRBV4-2	TRBJ2-7	ASSLDPSGASEQY
TRBV5-1	TRBJ2-3	ASSDQGTDTQY
TRBV7-9	TRBJ2-7	ASSSGATPLSYEY
TRBV27	TRBJ2-7	ASSATGTGGRQY
TRBV7-9	TRBJ2-4	ASTPAGTADIQY
TRBV28	TRBJ1-2	ASSSPGGGGYGYT
TRBV7-3	TRBJ2-1	ASSPGTGGSEQF
TRBV2	TRBJ2-7	ASSQVQRGAYEQY
TRBV7-2	TRBJ1-1	ASSSTTGGNTEAF
TRBV5-1	TRBJ2-5	ASSLVRETQY
TRBV7-9	TRBJ2-2	ASSLVGLNTGELF
TRBV5-8	TRBJ1-5	ASSSGGARGPQH
TRBV28	TRBJ2-5	ASSPGLAGVQTQY